A selection of T cell receptor beta chains follows, all from one sample in a study of cytomegalovirus exposure and HLA in healthy donors. The table came from immunoSEQ multiplex PCR; TCRdb's copy has only in-frame clones and leaves some out. This sample has roughly 88,000 clones, with about two thirds found just once. The sample taken for sequencing was PBMCs. The receptors shown here come from a man aged 45 to 65 in good health and CMV-seronegative. Each CDR3 is given with its conserved first and last residue. The D gene is left open where the match is weak. Where a row states a size, it is once, few, many or the class of an expanded clone; other rows omit it.

V gene	clone size	J gene	D gene	CDR3 DNA	CDR3 protein
TRBV25-1	few	TRBJ1-2	TRBD1	TGTGCCAGCAAGGACAGGGTAAACGATGGCTACACCTTC	CASKDRVNDGYTF
TRBV5-4	NA	TRBJ1-1	NA	TGTGCCAGCAGCTTGAGGAGTTGGAACACTGAAGCTTTCTTT	CASSLRSWNTEAFF
TRBV7-2	NA	TRBJ2-7	NA	TGTGCCAGCAGCTTATCCGGATGGAGCAACTACGAGCAGTACTTC	CASSLSGWSNYEQYF
TRBV2	NA	TRBJ2-3	TRBD1	TGTGCCAGCAGCGAAGGACAGGGGGGAACAGATACGCAGTATTTT	CASSEGQGGTDTQYF
TRBV28	NA	TRBJ2-5	NA	TGTGCCAGCAGTTTTGGCGGGGTTGGGGCCCAGTACTTC	CASSFGGVGAQYF
TRBV7-7	NA	TRBJ2-2	NA	TGTGCTAGCAGCTTAGAACATGGCGGGGAGCTGTTTTTT	CASSLEHGGELFF
TRBV5-6	few	TRBJ2-3	NA	TGTGCCAGCAACTCCGGACCAGGGTCAGATACGCAGTATTTT	CASNSGPGSDTQYF
TRBV25-1	NA	TRBJ1-2	TRBD1	TGTGCCAGCAGGGACAGGGGGACCGGCTACACCTTC	CASRDRGTGYTF
TRBV7-9	NA	TRBJ1-5	NA	TGTGCCAGCAGCTTAGGGACGGGAGATCAGCCCCAGCATTTT	CASSLGTGDQPQHF
TRBV7-8	NA	TRBJ2-7	NA	TGTGCCAGCAGCTTAGCCAGCTCCTACGAGCAGTACTTC	CASSLASSYEQYF
TRBV27	NA	TRBJ1-2	TRBD1	TGTGCCAGCAGTTATAGGGGACAGACTAACTATGGCTACACCTTC	CASSYRGQTNYGYTF
TRBV2	NA	TRBJ1-5	NA	TGTGCCAGCAGTGTCGGCCCTTGGAGTCAGCCCCAGCATTTT	CASSVGPWSQPQHF
TRBV27	NA	TRBJ1-5	TRBD1	TGTGCCAGCAGTTTCGACAGGGGCGGCAATCAGCCCCAGCATTTT	CASSFDRGGNQPQHF
TRBV4-2	NA	TRBJ2-1	NA	TGTGCCAGCAGCCAAGGGCCGGGACTCTCCTACAATGAGCAGTTCTTC	CASSQGPGLSYNEQFF
TRBV5-1	NA	TRBJ2-7	TRBD1	TGCGCCAGCAGCCCCGGGACAGGCCCGGCCTACGAGCAGTACTTC	CASSPGTGPAYEQYF
TRBV7-2	NA	TRBJ2-6	TRBD1	TGTGCCAGCAGACGAGACAGGGGGCATTCTGGGGCCAACGTCCTGACTTTC	CASRRDRGHSGANVLTF
TRBV6-6	NA	TRBJ2-3	TRBD1	TGTGCCAGCAGTTACCCCCAGGGGGTAACCACAGATACGCAGTATTTT	CASSYPQGVTTDTQYF
TRBV7-3	NA	TRBJ2-1	NA	TGTGCCAGCAGCTCCACCGGGACACCTGGTAGTGAGCAGTTCTTC	CASSSTGTPGSEQFF
TRBV5-1	few	TRBJ1-4	NA	TGCGCCAGCAGGCGACAGCATAATGAAAAACTGTTTTTT	CASRRQHNEKLFF
TRBV30	NA	TRBJ1-6	NA	TGTGCCTGGTGGGGGGAGCGGAGTTCCTATAATTCACCCCTCCACTTT	CAWWGERSSYNSPLHF